Listed below are T cell receptor beta chains from one sample, sequenced in a study of cytomegalovirus exposure and HLA in healthy donors. Here immunoSEQ multiplex PCR was the method, and the copy in TCRdb shows in-frame clones only, minus some. The data contain approximately 150,000 clones, under 90% of them singletons. The sequenced sample was PBMCs. Every receptor here comes from a male donor in good health and CMV-seronegative. Each CDR3 is given with its conserved first and last residue. The D gene is left open where the match is weak. Clone size is given for some rows only: seen once, a few or many times, or a class if the clone is expanded.

V gene: TRBV5-6; J gene: TRBJ2-1; clone size: -; D gene: TRBD1; CDR3 DNA: TGTGCCAGCAGCCCTGACAGGGCGTTTAACAATGAGCAGTTCTTC; CDR3 protein: CASSPDRAFNNEQFF
V gene: TRBV10-3; J gene: TRBJ2-3; clone size: -; D gene: TRBD2; CDR3 DNA: TGTGCCATCAGTGAGGGGACTAGCGGGACCCACACAGATACGCAGTATTTT; CDR3 protein: CAISEGTSGTHTDTQYF
V gene: TRBV5-6; J gene: TRBJ1-3; clone size: -; D gene: -; CDR3 DNA: TGTGCCAGCAGCTTCGGAGGGTCCGGAAACACCATATATTTT; CDR3 protein: CASSFGGSGNTIYF
V gene: TRBV13; J gene: TRBJ1-5; clone size: few; D gene: -; CDR3 DNA: TGTGCCAGCAGCTTAGCTTCCCAGGGGAGCAATCAGCCCCAGCATTTT; CDR3 protein: CASSLASQGSNQPQHF
V gene: TRBV27; J gene: TRBJ2-3; clone size: -; D gene: -; CDR3 DNA: TGTGCCAGCAACACAGGTTTGAGCACAGATACGCAGTATTTT; CDR3 protein: CASNTGLSTDTQYF
V gene: TRBV27; J gene: TRBJ2-1; clone size: -; D gene: TRBD2; CDR3 DNA: TGTGCCAGCAGTTTCACTAGCGGGATTGAGCAGTTCTTC; CDR3 protein: CASSFTSGIEQFF
V gene: TRBV2; J gene: TRBJ2-7; clone size: once; D gene: TRBD2; CDR3 DNA: TGTGCCAGCAGTGCCGTGACTAGCGGGAGGGACCACGAGCAGTACTTC; CDR3 protein: CASSAVTSGRDHEQYF
V gene: TRBV4-3; J gene: TRBJ2-7; clone size: -; D gene: TRBD2; CDR3 DNA: TGCGCCAGCAGCCGGGACTTTCGGGGGGGAAGCTACGAGCAGTACTTC; CDR3 protein: CASSRDFRGGSYEQYF
V gene: TRBV11-3; J gene: TRBJ1-3; clone size: -; D gene: -; CDR3 DNA: TGTGCCAGCAGCTCCCACACTGGAAACACCATATATTTT; CDR3 protein: CASSSHTGNTIYF
V gene: TRBV2; J gene: TRBJ2-2; clone size: -; D gene: TRBD1; CDR3 DNA: TGTGCCAGCAGGGGGACAGGGGGGACCGGGGAGCTGTTTTTT; CDR3 protein: CASRGTGGTGELFF
V gene: TRBV7-2; J gene: TRBJ2-5; clone size: once; D gene: TRBD2; CDR3 DNA: TGTGCCAGCAGCTTAGCGGGACTAGCGGGGTCCGAGACCCAGTACTTC; CDR3 protein: CASSLAGLAGSETQYF
V gene: TRBV7-9; J gene: TRBJ2-7; clone size: few; D gene: TRBD2; CDR3 DNA: TGTGCCAGCAGTTATAGCGGGAGCGGAGGCGAGCAGTACTTC; CDR3 protein: CASSYSGSGGEQYF
V gene: TRBV6-5; J gene: TRBJ2-7; clone size: few; D gene: TRBD2; CDR3 DNA: TGTGCCAGCAGTTACGGGGGGTCCGGTCTGGGGGGGGAGCAGTACTTC; CDR3 protein: CASSYGGSGLGGEQYF
V gene: TRBV10-3; J gene: TRBJ2-1; clone size: -; D gene: TRBD2; CDR3 DNA: TGTGCCATCAAGGGACTAGCGACTTTCGGTGAGCAGTTCTTC; CDR3 protein: CAIKGLATFGEQFF
V gene: TRBV9; J gene: TRBJ1-1; clone size: -; D gene: -; CDR3 DNA: TGTGCCAGCAGCGCAGACGGAGTGGGAGAGGGAGGCACTGAAGCTTTCTTT; CDR3 protein: CASSADGVGEGGTEAFF
V gene: TRBV5-1; J gene: TRBJ1-2; clone size: -; D gene: TRBD1; CDR3 DNA: TGCGCCAGCAGATCTCCGGGACAGGGAATCTATGGCTACACCTTC; CDR3 protein: CASRSPGQGIYGYTF
V gene: TRBV9; J gene: TRBJ2-1; clone size: -; D gene: -; CDR3 DNA: TGTGCCAGCAGCGTAGTTGCGGGAAAGAATGAGCAGTTCTTC; CDR3 protein: CASSVVAGKNEQFF
V gene: TRBV30; J gene: TRBJ1-6; clone size: -; D gene: -; CDR3 DNA: TGTGCCTGGAGTGTAGAATTAGCCCTCCACTTT; CDR3 protein: CAWSVELALHF
V gene: TRBV15; J gene: TRBJ2-7; clone size: -; D gene: TRBD2; CDR3 DNA: TGTGCCACCAGCAGGGAGACTAGCGGGAGACAGGGGCAGTACTTC; CDR3 protein: CATSRETSGRQGQYF
V gene: TRBV5-4; J gene: TRBJ2-7; clone size: -; D gene: TRBD1; CDR3 DNA: TGTGCCAGCAGCCCCCGGGACAGCCTCTACGAGCAGTACTTC; CDR3 protein: CASSPRDSLYEQYF
V gene: TRBV27; J gene: TRBJ2-1; clone size: once; D gene: TRBD2; CDR3 DNA: TGTGCCAGCAGTTCCACCGAAGGACTAGTTTTGGGGCAGTTCTTC; CDR3 protein: CASSSTEGLVLGQFF
V gene: TRBV14; J gene: TRBJ2-7; clone size: once; D gene: -; CDR3 DNA: TGTGCCAGCAGCCGCCCTCTTGGGGCGCAAAACGAGCAGTACTTC; CDR3 protein: CASSRPLGAQNEQYF